This T cell receptor (beta chain) was recovered during a study of shared clonotypes between healthy human individuals (dated by TCRdb to the early 2020s). Broadly, across the study: A few men and a couple of women, aged 18 to 49 years, made up the cohort. Per donor, three plates each were used for CD4 naive and CD4 memory, two for CD8 naive, and one for CD8 memory. To estimate repertoire size and how much clonotypes are shared between individuals, the study performed deep sequencing of blood TCR repertoires from 4 to 6 healthy adults. To increase sequencing depth and limit assay-specific biases, different laboratories used diverse techniques to prepare libraries and sequence TCR repertoires. Between about 0.94 and 10 billion PBMCs per donor were obtained by leukapheresis.

Notes on this clone: Its antigen remains undetermined. Per-nucleotide qualities are absent, and no much larger clonotype sits a single base away.

Using the deep immunoSEQ assay, multiplex PCR amplified TCR CDR3 regions from genomic DNA. Genomic DNA extracted from each cell subset was distributed evenly over all wells of several immunoSEQ 96-well plates, and each plate served as one replicate. For sorted subsets, 200 to 250 ng of genomic DNA, equivalent to around 29,000 T cell genomes, went into each replicate PCR. The purified libraries were quantified using a Qubit 3.0 fluorometer, sized with a Bioanalyzer 2100, and then quantified again using the KAPA Library Quantification kit. Every immunoSEQ 96-well plate was sequenced on a dedicated single-read 150-cycle Illumina NextSeq 550 flow cell. The paper's processing steps were these. Because the immunoSEQ output held only junctional sequences and lacked quality scores, the filtering could not match the filtering applied to full-length reads. To assign V/J genes and CDR3, sequences were annotated using PyIR, a Python wrapper for IgBLAST v1.9, with IMGT germline references. Reads were filtered out if the reads had weak V/J assignments (E-value above 1e-6), no CDR3, stop codons, out-of-frame junctions, or ambiguous translated residues. A V3J clonotype was defined by an identical inferred V gene, J gene, and CDR3 amino acid sequence. Percentage overlap between repertoires was computed as shared unique clonotypes divided by the size of the smaller repertoire. Three approaches were used to assess repertoire richness: RTK rarefaction, the Chao1 estimator, and Recon v2.1 estimates of unobserved clonotypes. Generation probabilities for all TCRbeta clonotypes obtained by the gDNA method from four donors were computed using OLGA. Not all clones reach the TCRdb copy of this immuneACCESS table, which keeps in-frame sequences only. Checked studies attribute under half of the gap to unresolved V genes and leave the rest unexplained. Clonal size and the V and J genes are those of that table, whereas D and trimming came from the DNA. The sample records about 600,000 clones, approximately 97% of which are singletons. Around 0.057% of the sample goes to the ten largest clones.

V and J are truncated by 1 base and 0 bases respectively, leaving an intervening sequence of 7 bases. The cysteine opens and the phenylalanine closes a CDR3 of 15 amino acids. Only the CDR3 part of the read is kept: 45 bases, read in frame from the first base. The germline V gene supplies CDR1 SGHDT and CDR2 YYEEEE. Findings and caveats that apply to the study as a whole: Across four donors, approximately 5% of naive CD4, 3.5% of naive CD8, 2% to 2.5% of memory CD4, and approximately 0.42% of memory CD8 clonotypes were shared. Because the study included only a small number of donors, the genetic and exposure-history diversity represented was limited. Pairwise subsampling indicated that sequencing depth was expected to affect the degree of clonotype sharing among donors. Sampling was limited to blood, and TCR repertoires in tissue likely differ from TCR repertoires in blood. Compared with non-shared clonotypes, clonotypes shared by all four sorted-subset donors had higher generation probabilities. Naive subsets generally had larger estimated clonotype richness than memory subsets did. Rarefaction of sorted-subset datasets indicated incomplete sequencing despite the large sequencing depth.

Donors were healthy HIV-negative adults with no recently reported acute infections or vaccinations. Only Caucasian adults living in Nashville, Tennessee, USA were represented among the donors. CD4+ T cells were enriched through magnetic negative selection, after which naive cells were positively selected on CD45RA and the remaining negative fraction served as the memory subset. Blood was obtained by leukapheresis, after which PBMCs were separated by Ficoll-Histopaque density gradient centrifugation and cryopreserved in liquid nitrogen vapor phase. Analytical flow cytometry was used to check the purity and quantity of every magnetically sorted T cell population. Genomic DNA was isolated from each sorted fraction and quantified by UV absorbance on a Nanodrop 2000c.

Material for sequencing was naive CD4+ T cells sorted from blood. The cell subset or site label, read with the paper, signifies: CD45RA+ positively selected. The rearrangement joined TRBV5-6 to TRBJ2-2; no D segment can be confidently identified. The receptor's source is a woman in her 30s in good health. This receptor has the CDR3 CASSLLDTNTGELFF. The DNA sequence is given as TGTGCCAGCAGCTTGTTGGATACGAACACCGGGGAGCTGTTTTTT.